This TCR beta chain was observed in a study of blood T cell repertoires in COVID-19. Study-wide background: PBMCs, B-cell-depleted T cells, or T cells were the source of the cDNA or gDNA that made up the material.

Participants, roughly 18 to 100 years old, spanned about 26 US areas. The assay was immunoSEQ multiplex PCR, and TCRdb's table has in-frame clones only and misses some. The table shows over 250,000 clones, with roughly 88% occurring only once. V dropped 3 bases and J dropped 8; count of bases not matched to a gene: 4. This CDR3 spans 12 amino acids. The germline CDR1 and CDR2 sequences are SGDLS and YYNGEE. This receptor was identified in a woman aged 25 to 39 who had recovered from COVID-19. V gene TRBV9 combines with J gene TRBJ1-1, with 7 nucleotides matching TRBD1. The material sequenced was PBMCs or T cells enriched from blood (not recorded which). The CDR3 DNA reads TGTGCCAGCAGCGCTACCAGGGGGGAAGCTTTCTTT. Its translation is CASSATRGEAFF.